This TCR beta chain was observed in a study of cytomegalovirus exposure and HLA in healthy donors. Primers included in the PCR were 60 Vbeta and 13 Jbeta primers. Assay used: immunoSEQ multiplex PCR; TCRdb lists only in-frame clones, some missing. Here the sample spans 210,000 or so clones, more than 65% being singletons. V lost 6 bases and J 5 bases, leaving 13 bases between the germline ends. The CDR3 runs to 13 residues. Germline loops: CDR1 KGHSH, CDR2 LQKENI. Sequenced input: PBMCs. The chain carries TRBV18 and TRBJ2-5, with D possibly TRBD1 on 6 matching bases. This receptor was identified in a man in his late teens or twenties in good health and CMV-seronegative. The CDR3 DNA is TGTGCCAGCTCCACCAGGGGCATGGAGACCCAGTACTTC. It yields the protein CASSTRGMETQYF.